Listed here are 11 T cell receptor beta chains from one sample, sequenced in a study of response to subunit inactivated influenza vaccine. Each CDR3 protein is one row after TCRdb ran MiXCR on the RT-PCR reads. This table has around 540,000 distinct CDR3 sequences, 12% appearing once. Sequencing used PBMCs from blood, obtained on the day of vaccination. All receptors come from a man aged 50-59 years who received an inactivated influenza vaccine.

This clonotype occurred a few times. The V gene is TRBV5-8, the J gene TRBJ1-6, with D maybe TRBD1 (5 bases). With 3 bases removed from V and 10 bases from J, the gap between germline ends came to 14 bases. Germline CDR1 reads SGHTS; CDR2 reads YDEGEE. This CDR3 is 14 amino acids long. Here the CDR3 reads CASSYRDGMSPLHF. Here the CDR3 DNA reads TGTGCCAGCAGCTACCGGGACGGGATGTCACCCCTCCACTTT.

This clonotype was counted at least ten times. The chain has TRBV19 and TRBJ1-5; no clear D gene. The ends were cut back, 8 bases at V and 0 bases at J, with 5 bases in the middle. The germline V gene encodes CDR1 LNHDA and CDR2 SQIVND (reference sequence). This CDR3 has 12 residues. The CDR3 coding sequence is TGTGCCAGTGGATATAGCAATCAGCCCCAGCATTTT. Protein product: CASGYSNQPQHF.

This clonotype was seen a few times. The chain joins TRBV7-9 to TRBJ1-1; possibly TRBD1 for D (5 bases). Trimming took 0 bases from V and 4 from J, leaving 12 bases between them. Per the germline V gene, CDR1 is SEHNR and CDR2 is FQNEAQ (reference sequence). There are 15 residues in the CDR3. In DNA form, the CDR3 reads TGTGCCAGCAGCTTAGCGCTAGGCAGGGCCACTGAAGCTTTCTTT. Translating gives CASSLALGRATEAFF.

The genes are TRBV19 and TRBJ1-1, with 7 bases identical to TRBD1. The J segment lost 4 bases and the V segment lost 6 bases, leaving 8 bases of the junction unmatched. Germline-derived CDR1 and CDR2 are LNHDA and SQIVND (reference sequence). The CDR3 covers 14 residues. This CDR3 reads CASRNYRGGTEAFF. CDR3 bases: TGTGCCAGTAGGAATTACAGGGGAGGCACTGAAGCTTTCTTT.

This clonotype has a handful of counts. The CDR3, as DNA: TGTGCCAGCAGCCAAGACTCAATGGCGGATACGCAGTATTTT. It translates to CASSQDSMADTQYF. This sequence joins TRBV14 and TRBJ2-3; no reliable D call. Trimming pared 0 bases from V and 6 bases from J, leaving 10 bases between. CDR3 length equals 14 residues. Looked up from germline, CDR1 is SGHDN and CDR2 is FVKESK.

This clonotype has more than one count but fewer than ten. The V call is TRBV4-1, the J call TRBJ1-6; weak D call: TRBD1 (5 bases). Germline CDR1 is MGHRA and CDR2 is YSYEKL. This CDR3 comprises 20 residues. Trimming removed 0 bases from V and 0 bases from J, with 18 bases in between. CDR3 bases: TGCGCCAGCAGCCAAGAAATGAACAGGTTTATCAGCTCCTATAATTCACCCCTCCACTTT. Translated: CASSQEMNRFISSYNSPLHF.

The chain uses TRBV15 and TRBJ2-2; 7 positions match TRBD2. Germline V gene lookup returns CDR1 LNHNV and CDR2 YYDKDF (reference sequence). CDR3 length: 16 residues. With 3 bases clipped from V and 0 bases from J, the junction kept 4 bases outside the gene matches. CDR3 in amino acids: CATSRLGLANTGELFF. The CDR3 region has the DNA TGTGCCACCAGCAGGTTAGGACTAGCGAACACCGGGGAGCTGTTTTTT.

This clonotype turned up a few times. The CDR3 is CSVSGTDKDQPQHF. The CDR3 DNA follows: TGCAGCGTCTCCGGGACAGACAAAGATCAGCCCCAGCATTTT. This chain uses TRBV29-1 with TRBJ1-5; 7 bases map to TRBD1. The V gene's germline CDR1 is SQVTM and CDR2 ANQGSEA. The CDR3 sequence is 14 residues long. V shed 6 bases, J shed 5 bases, and the junction held 10 bases outside the gene matches.

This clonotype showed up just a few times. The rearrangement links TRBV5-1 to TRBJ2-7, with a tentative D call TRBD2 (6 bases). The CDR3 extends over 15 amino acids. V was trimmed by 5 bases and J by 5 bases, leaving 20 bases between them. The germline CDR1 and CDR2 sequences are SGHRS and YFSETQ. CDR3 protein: CASRKPGLTFHEQYF. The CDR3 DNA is TGCGCCAGCAGAAAACCGGGACTCACTTTCCACGAGCAGTACTTC.

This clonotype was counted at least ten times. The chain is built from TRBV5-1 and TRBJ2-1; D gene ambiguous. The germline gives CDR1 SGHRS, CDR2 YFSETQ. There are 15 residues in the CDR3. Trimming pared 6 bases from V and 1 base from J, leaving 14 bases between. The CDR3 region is CASTPRGRSYNEQFF. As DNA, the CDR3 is TGCGCCAGCACCCCACGCGGAAGATCCTACAATGAGCAGTTCTTC. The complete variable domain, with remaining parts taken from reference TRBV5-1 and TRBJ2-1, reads KAGVTQTPRYLIKTRGQQVTLSCSPISGHRSVSWYQQTPGQGLQFLFEYFSETQRNKGNFPGRFSGRQFSNSRSEMNVSTLELGDSALYLCASTPRGRSYNEQFFGPGTRLTVL.

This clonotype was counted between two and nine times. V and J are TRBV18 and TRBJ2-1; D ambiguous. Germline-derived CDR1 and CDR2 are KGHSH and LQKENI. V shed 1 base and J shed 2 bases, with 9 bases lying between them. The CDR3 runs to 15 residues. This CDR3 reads CASSPRPSTYNEQFF. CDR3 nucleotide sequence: TGTGCCAGCTCACCACGACCCTCCACCTACAATGAGCAGTTCTTC. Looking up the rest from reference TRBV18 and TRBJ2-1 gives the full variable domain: NAGVMQNPRHLVRRRGQEARLRCSPMKGHSHVYWYRQLPEEGLKFMVYLQKENIIDESGMPKERFSAEFPKEGPSILRIQQVVRGDSAAYFCASSPRPSTYNEQFFGPGTRLTVL.